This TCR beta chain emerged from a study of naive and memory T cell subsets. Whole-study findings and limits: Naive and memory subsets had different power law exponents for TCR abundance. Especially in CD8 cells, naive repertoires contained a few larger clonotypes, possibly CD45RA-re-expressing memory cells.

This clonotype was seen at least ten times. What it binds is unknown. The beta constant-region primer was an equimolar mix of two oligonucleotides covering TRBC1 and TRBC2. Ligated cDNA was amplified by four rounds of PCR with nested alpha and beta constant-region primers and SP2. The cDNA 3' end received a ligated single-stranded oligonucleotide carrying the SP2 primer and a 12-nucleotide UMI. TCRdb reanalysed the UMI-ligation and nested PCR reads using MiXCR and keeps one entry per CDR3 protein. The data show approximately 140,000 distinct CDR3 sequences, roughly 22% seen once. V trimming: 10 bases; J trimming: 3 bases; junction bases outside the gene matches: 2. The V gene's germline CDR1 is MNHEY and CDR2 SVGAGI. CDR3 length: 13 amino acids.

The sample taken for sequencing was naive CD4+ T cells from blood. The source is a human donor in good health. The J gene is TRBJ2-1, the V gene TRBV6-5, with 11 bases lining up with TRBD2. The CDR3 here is CATLAGGYNEQFF. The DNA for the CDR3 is TGTGCCACTCTAGCGGGGGGCTACAATGAGCAGTTCTTC.